This T cell receptor beta chain was sequenced for a study of regulatory T cells in long-lasting Graves disease. This sample's time point: persistent/refractory GD, antithyroid drugs over 5 years with positive TRAb. RNA from PBMCs was the source of the TCR library. Graves' disease diagnoses used American Thyroid Association guidelines. Arm-PCR of CDR3 regions and iRepertoire HTBI primers were used to build TCR beta libraries. TCRdb re-called the multiplex PCR reads through MiXCR, storing one row per CDR3 protein. The sample yields roughly 470,000 distinct CDR3 sequences, 20% seen once. As regards this clonotype: Its specificity is not known.

Study conclusions and caveats: Persistent Graves' cases showed lower TCR diversity than newly diagnosed cases.

Trimming cost V 2 bases and J 4 bases; bases outside gene matches: 4. CDR3 length: 15 residues. This chain connects TRBV12-3 or TRBV12-4 to TRBJ2-2; 7 bases align to TRBD2. The source of this sequence is a female donor with Graves disease. The starting material was peripheral blood mononuclear cells (PBMCs), obtained when the disease was refractory, from a patient treated with antithyroid drugs. The chain's CDR3 is CASSLSGKGTGELFF. CDR3 bases: TGTGCCAGCAGTTTAAGCGGGAAGGGCACCGGGGAGCTGTTTTTT.